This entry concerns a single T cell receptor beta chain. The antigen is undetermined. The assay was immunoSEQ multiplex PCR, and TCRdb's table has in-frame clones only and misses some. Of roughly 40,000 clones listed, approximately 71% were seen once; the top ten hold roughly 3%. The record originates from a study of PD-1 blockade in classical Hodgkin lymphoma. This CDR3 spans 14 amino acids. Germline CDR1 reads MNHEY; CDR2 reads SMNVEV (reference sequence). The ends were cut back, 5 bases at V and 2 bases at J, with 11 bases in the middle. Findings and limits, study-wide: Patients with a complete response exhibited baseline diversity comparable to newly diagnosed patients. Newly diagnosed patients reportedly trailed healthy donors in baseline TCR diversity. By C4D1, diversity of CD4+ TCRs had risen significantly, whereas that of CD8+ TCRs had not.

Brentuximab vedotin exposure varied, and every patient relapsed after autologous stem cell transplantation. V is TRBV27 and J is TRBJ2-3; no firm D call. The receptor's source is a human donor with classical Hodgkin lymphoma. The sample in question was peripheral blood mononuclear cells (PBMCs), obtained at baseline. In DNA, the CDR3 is TGTGCCAGCAGTCCATATCTTTTCACAGATACGCAGTATTTT. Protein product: CASSPYLFTDTQYF.